This T cell receptor (beta chain) was captured by sequencing in a study of identical twins. The CDR3 extends over 16 amino acids. V shed 3 bases, J shed 7 bases, and the junction held 14 bases outside the gene matches. The germline V gene has CDR1 DFQATT and CDR2 SNEGSKA (reference sequence). TCRdb ran MiXCR on the 5' RACE reads and lists one entry per CDR3 protein. The sample consists of around 1.7 million distinct CDR3 sequences, about 32% of them appearing once. This clonotype was sampled from a newborn girl in good health. The gene calls are TRBV20-1 and TRBJ2-7; 11 bases match TRBD2. The specimen was cord blood. CDR3 sequence reads: CSASDLLAGVYNEQYF. CDR3 DNA sequence: TGCAGTGCTAGTGACTTACTAGCGGGAGTTTACAATGAGCAGTACTTC.